This T cell receptor (beta chain) originates from a study of cytomegalovirus exposure and HLA in healthy donors. The CDR3 is 16 amino acids. CDR1 and CDR2 (germline): MNHNY, SVGAGI (reference sequence). V was pared by 6 bases and J by 5 bases, with 10 bases of the junction left unmatched. PCR was performed using 60 Vbeta and 13 Jbeta primers. Sequencing was performed with immunoSEQ multiplex PCR; in TCRdb, only in-frame clones are kept and a portion is missing. Among approximately 150,000 clones listed, almost 85% were seen once. The V gene is TRBV6-6, the J gene TRBJ2-1, with 10 bases fitting TRBD1. The specimen sequenced was PBMCs. The source of this sequence is a man aged 25-45 years in good health and CMV-seropositive. The CDR3 is CASRYTPGQGNNEQFF. CDR3 nucleotide sequence: TGTGCCAGCAGGTATACGCCGGGACAGGGGAACAATGAGCAGTTCTTC.